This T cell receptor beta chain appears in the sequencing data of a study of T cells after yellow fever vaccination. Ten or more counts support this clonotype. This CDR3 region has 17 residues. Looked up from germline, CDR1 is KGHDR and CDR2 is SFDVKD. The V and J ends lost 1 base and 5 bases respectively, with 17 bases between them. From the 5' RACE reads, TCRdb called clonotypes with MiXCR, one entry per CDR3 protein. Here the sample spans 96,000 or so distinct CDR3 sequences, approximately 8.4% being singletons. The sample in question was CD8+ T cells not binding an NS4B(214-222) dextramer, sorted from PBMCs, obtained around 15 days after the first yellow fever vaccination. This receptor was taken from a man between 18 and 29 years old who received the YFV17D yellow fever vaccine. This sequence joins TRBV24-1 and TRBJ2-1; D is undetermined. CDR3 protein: CATSDLNPLGPDNEQFF. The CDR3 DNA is TGTGCCACCAGTGATTTAAACCCCCTTGGTCCGGACAATGAGCAGTTCTTC.